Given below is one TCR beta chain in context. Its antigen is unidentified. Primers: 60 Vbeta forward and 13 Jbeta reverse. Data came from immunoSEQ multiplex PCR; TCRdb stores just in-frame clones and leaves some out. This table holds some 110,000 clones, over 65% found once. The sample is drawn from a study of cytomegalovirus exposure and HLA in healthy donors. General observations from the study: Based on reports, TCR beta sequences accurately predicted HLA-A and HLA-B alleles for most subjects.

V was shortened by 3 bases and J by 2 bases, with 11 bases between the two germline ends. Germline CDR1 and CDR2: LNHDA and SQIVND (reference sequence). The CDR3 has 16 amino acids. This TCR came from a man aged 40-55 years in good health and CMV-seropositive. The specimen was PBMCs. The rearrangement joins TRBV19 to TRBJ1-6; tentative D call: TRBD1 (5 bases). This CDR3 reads CASSMGGTTYNSPLHF. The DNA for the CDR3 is TGTGCCAGTAGTATGGGGGGGACGACCTATAATTCACCCCTCCACTTT.